Listed below are T cell receptor beta chains from one sample, sequenced in a study of T cell changes during pregnancy in multiple sclerosis. The data were produced by immunoSEQ multiplex PCR, yet TCRdb's version contains in-frame clones alone and is incomplete. Among about 110,000 clones listed, 85% to 95% were seen once. Sequencing was performed on peripheral blood, taken after pregnancy. The receptor source for this set is a female donor with multiple sclerosis, enrolled in a pregnancy study. Each CDR3 is given with its conserved first and last residue. Each record gives: V gene, D gene, J gene, clone size, CDR3 protein, CDR3 DNA. D genes are given only for firm matches. For some rows the clone size is stated as once, few or many, or as a class when expanded; others skip it.

>TRBV6-6|.|TRBJ2-7|.
CASSYSLLARADEQYF
TGTGCCAGCAGTTACTCCCTATTGGCACGTGCGGACGAGCAGTACTTC
>TRBV15|.|TRBJ2-3|.
CATSRDRVDTQYF
TGTGCCACCAGCAGAGACCGAGTGGATACGCAGTATTTT
>TRBV7-2|TRBD2|TRBJ2-7|.
CASSLGATQGLYEQYF
TGTGCCAGCAGCTTAGGGGCAACCCAGGGACTATACGAGCAGTACTTC
>TRBV11-2|TRBD1|TRBJ2-7|.
CASSLGQVVTHEQYF
TGTGCCAGCAGCCTAGGACAGGTCGTCACCCACGAGCAGTACTTC
>TRBV6-5|TRBD1|TRBJ1-1|few
CASSYSSGGRTEAFF
TGTGCCAGCAGTTACTCGTCAGGGGGGCGGACTGAAGCTTTCTTT
>TRBV2|TRBD1|TRBJ2-3|.
CANRDRFTDTQYF
TGTGCCAACCGGGACAGGTTCACAGATACGCAGTATTTT
>TRBV18|TRBD1|TRBJ1-2|.
CASSPGTGDYGYTF
TGTGCCAGCTCACCCGGGACAGGAGACTATGGCTACACCTTC
>TRBV5-4|.|TRBJ2-7|.
CASSIGSEQYF
TGTGCCAGCAGCATTGGCTCCGAGCAGTACTTC
>TRBV6-5|.|TRBJ2-4|.
CASREGLENIQYF
TGTGCCAGCAGGGAGGGTTTGGAGAACATTCAGTACTTC
>TRBV19|TRBD1|TRBJ1-1|.
CASKGGGNTEAFF
TGTGCCAGTAAAGGGGGCGGGAACACTGAAGCTTTCTTT
>TRBV28|.|TRBJ2-7|.
CASSTAGTRRDEQYF
TGTGCCAGCAGTACGGCCGGGACACGCCGGGACGAGCAGTACTTC
>TRBV2|TRBD2|TRBJ2-7|.
CAGTPGTSGSYEQYF
TGTGCCGGGACTCCCGGGACTAGCGGTTCCTACGAGCAGTACTTC
>TRBV6-1|.|TRBJ1-6|.
CASSEILEYNSPLHF
TGTGCCAGCAGTGAAATACTAGAGTATAATTCACCCCTCCACTTT
>TRBV7-9|.|TRBJ2-6|.
CASSFQGGWGANVLTF
TGTGCCAGCAGCTTCCAAGGGGGATGGGGGGCCAACGTCCTGACTTTC
>TRBV5-1|.|TRBJ2-5|.
CASKGREPGETQYF
TGCGCCAGCAAAGGTCGGGAGCCAGGGGAGACCCAGTACTTC
>TRBV30|.|TRBJ2-2|.
CAWSLGGPNTGELFF
TGTGCCTGGAGTCTGGGGGGGCCGAACACCGGGGAGCTGTTTTTT
>TRBV18|.|TRBJ2-1|.
CASSPPRGEQFF
TGTGCCAGCTCACCGCCCCGCGGCGAGCAGTTCTTC
>TRBV6-1|.|TRBJ2-7|few
CASSVEATVYEQYF
TGTGCCAGCAGTGTTGAAGCGACCGTCTACGAGCAGTACTTC
>TRBV7-2|TRBD1|TRBJ2-5|.
CASSLALGQGRETQYF
TGTGCCAGCAGCTTAGCGCTTGGACAGGGGAGAGAGACCCAGTACTTC
>TRBV25-1|.|TRBJ1-3|.
CASSVGGIGYSGNTIYF
TGTGCCAGCAGTGTGGGGGGGATAGGCTACTCTGGAAACACCATATATTTT
>TRBV11-3|TRBD2|TRBJ2-1|.
CASSSRGTSGSDEQFF
TGTGCCAGCAGCTCCAGGGGGACTAGCGGGAGTGATGAGCAGTTCTTC
>TRBV5-4|.|TRBJ1-2|once
CASSLSAGEIYGYTF
TGTGCCAGCAGCTTGTCGGCAGGGGAAATTTATGGCTACACCTTC
>TRBV6-1|.|TRBJ1-5|.
CASSGLIWFQPQHF
TGTGCCAGCAGTGGCCTAATATGGTTTCAGCCCCAGCATTTT
>TRBV27|.|TRBJ2-1|.
CASNTGSPSYNEQFF
TGTGCCAGCAATACCGGGAGCCCCTCCTACAATGAGCAGTTCTTC
>TRBV6-1|.|TRBJ2-5|.
CASSWTVQETQYF
TGTGCCAGCAGCTGGACAGTTCAAGAGACCCAGTACTTC
>TRBV28|TRBD1|TRBJ1-2|.
CASSTGIGTGSGYTF
TGTGCCAGCAGTACCGGGATCGGGACAGGAAGTGGCTACACCTTC
>TRBV5-6|.|TRBJ1-2|.
CASSLYFLTDPNYGYTF
TGTGCCAGCAGCTTGTATTTTTTGACAGATCCAAACTATGGCTACACCTTC
>TRBV30|TRBD1|TRBJ1-6|.
CAWRGGQGSNSPLHF
TGTGCCTGGAGAGGTGGACAGGGATCGAATTCACCCCTCCACTTT
>TRBV9|TRBD1|TRBJ2-5|.
CASSGGQASAETQYF
TGTGCCAGCAGCGGAGGACAGGCCTCTGCGGAGACCCAGTACTTC
>TRBV29-1|TRBD2|TRBJ2-1|.
CSVEDGLKRAGWGSGQFF
TGCAGCGTTGAAGATGGGCTGAAAAGAGCGGGATGGGGGTCGGGGCAGTTCTTC
>TRBV7-9|.|TRBJ2-7|.
CASSTYTVVGDYEQYF
TGTGCCAGCAGCACCTACACGGTGGTAGGGGACTACGAGCAGTACTTC
>TRBV7-8|.|TRBJ2-1|.
CASSLNWGRPSSYNEQFF
TGTGCCAGCAGCTTAAATTGGGGGAGGCCGAGCTCCTACAATGAGCAGTTCTTC
>TRBV28|TRBD1|TRBJ1-2|.
CASSLRGQGARGYTF
TGTGCCAGCAGTTTACGGGGACAGGGGGCGCGAGGCTACACCTTC
>TRBV19|TRBD1|TRBJ2-3|.
CASSLDRGRADTQYF
TGTGCCAGTAGTCTTGACAGGGGACGGGCAGATACGCAGTATTTT
>TRBV20-1|TRBD1|TRBJ1-2|.
CSATTGDGYTF
TGCAGTGCCACGACAGGGGATGGCTACACCTTC
>TRBV2|.|TRBJ2-2|.
CASRGLSRHGELFF
TGTGCCAGCAGGGGGCTATCTCGCCACGGGGAGCTGTTTTTT
>TRBV5-8|.|TRBJ1-5|.
CASSLYRNQPQHF
TGTGCCAGCAGCTTGTATCGCAATCAGCCCCAGCATTTT
>TRBV9|.|TRBJ2-6|.
CASSHSSVSGANVLTF
TGTGCCAGCAGCCACTCCTCGGTTTCTGGGGCCAACGTCCTGACTTTC
>TRBV28|TRBD1|TRBJ2-1|.
CASSLDRASYNEQFF
TGTGCCAGCAGTTTAGACAGGGCCTCCTACAATGAGCAGTTCTTC
>TRBV10-3|TRBD1|TRBJ2-5|.
CAISGDRGQETQYF
TGTGCCATCAGTGGAGACAGGGGCCAAGAGACCCAGTACTTC
>TRBV9|.|TRBJ1-5|.
CASSAAGAAQPQHF
TGTGCCAGCAGCGCCGCAGGGGCGGCTCAGCCCCAGCATTTT
>TRBV9|.|TRBJ2-1|.
CASSVGAGGVEQFF
TGTGCCAGCAGCGTAGGGGCTGGGGGCGTTGAGCAGTTCTTC
>TRBV28|TRBD2|TRBJ2-2|once
CASSSPGLAGPRMPNTGELFF
TGTGCCAGCAGTTCACCGGGACTAGCGGGACCTCGAATGCCGAACACCGGGGAGCTGTTTTTT
>TRBV6-5|.|TRBJ2-4|.
CASRLGNLRDIQYF
TGTGCCAGCAGATTAGGGAACCTGAGGGACATTCAGTACTTC
>TRBV5-1|.|TRBJ2-4|once
CASSWNGGWGDQNIQYF
TGCGCCAGCAGCTGGAATGGCGGTTGGGGGGACCAAAACATTCAGTACTTC
>TRBV5-1|.|TRBJ2-6|once
CASSLDPGRGANVLTF
TGCGCCAGCAGCTTGGATCCGGGAAGGGGGGCCAACGTCCTGACTTTC
>TRBV6-1|.|TRBJ2-3|.
CASSRTGSTDTQYF
TGTGCCAGCAGTCGGACTGGAAGCACAGATACGCAGTATTTT